One and the same sample provided the 18 T cell receptor beta chains below, sequenced in a study of T cells in tuberculosis. Libraries were prepared by immunoSEQ multiplex PCR; TCRdb keeps only in-frame clonotypes and omits some of them. This sample has tens of thousands of clones, with about 91% found just once. Stated time point: new active TB diagnosis, blood taken before or within 7 days of starting treatment. Sequences were derived from PBMCs, sampled at tuberculosis diagnosis. These receptors were obtained from an adult with tuberculosis.

V is TRBV30 and J is TRBJ2-3, with TRBD1 matching over 10 bases. The V segment lost 8 bases and the J segment 2 bases; nucleotides outside the gene matches: 13. The CDR3 runs 16 residues. Germline V gene lookup returns CDR1 GTSNPN and CDR2 SVGIG (reference sequence). CDR3 nucleotide sequence: TGTGCCCTCGACTCCTCCGGGACAGGGGCCACAGATACGCAGTATTTT. This gives the protein CALDSSGTGATDTQYF. The variable domain in full, with the rest retrieved from reference TRBV30 and TRBJ2-3, is SQTIHQWPATLVQPVGSPLSLECTVEGTSNPNLYWYRQAAGRGLQLLFYSVGIGQISSEVPQNLSASRPQDRQFILSSKKLLLSDSGFYLCALDSSGTGATDTQYFGPGTRLTVL.

The chain is built from TRBV5-6 and TRBJ1-1, with D tentatively TRBD1 (6 bases). The CDR3 consists of 13 residues. Deletions cut 2 bases from V and 4 bases from J, with 9 bases between. Germline V gene lookup returns CDR1 SGHDT and CDR2 YYEEEE. CDR3 amino acids: CASSFDRFTEAFF. The CDR3 DNA reads TGTGCCAGCAGCTTCGACAGGTTCACTGAAGCTTTCTTT.

This clone was counted once. This chain connects TRBV29-1 to TRBJ2-7, with 8 nucleotides matching TRBD1. Trimming took 7 bases from V and 3 from J; bases not matched to a gene: 8. The CDR3 has 13 residues. In germline, CDR1 is SQVTM, CDR2 ANQGSEA. The CDR3: CSGSTGQGYEQYF. The DNA for the CDR3 is TGCAGCGGATCTACCGGACAGGGCTACGAGCAGTACTTC.

V is TRBV2 and J is TRBJ1-2; D gene uncertain. CDR3 length equals 13 residues. CDR1 and CDR2 from the germline V gene are SNHLY and FYNNEI. Trimming shortened V by 6 bases and J by 8 bases, and 16 bases separated the two germline ends. The CDR3 loop reads CASRPTQAGGYTF. Written as DNA, the CDR3 is TGTGCCAGCAGGCCGACCCAGGCGGGGGGCTACACCTTC.

This chain uses TRBV4-2 with TRBJ2-5; TRBD2 matches at 9 bases. This CDR3 has 18 amino acids. The V and J ends lost 0 bases and 0 bases, in that order; junction bases with no gene match: 8. Germline V lookup: CDR1 LGHNA, CDR2 YNFKEQ. CDR3 nucleotide sequence: TGTGCCAGCAGCCAAGATAAGGGTAGCGGGGGCTACCAAGAGACCCAGTACTTC. Encoded protein: CASSQDKGSGGYQETQYF.

V and J are TRBV9 and TRBJ2-1, with TRBD2 identical over 12 bases. In germline, CDR1 is SGDLS, CDR2 YYNGEE. This CDR3 contains 16 residues. After removal of 3 bases from V and 5 bases from J, the junction contained 6 bases not matched to a gene. DNA of the CDR3: TGTGCCAGCAGCGCACGCCGGACTAGCGGGGACAATGAGCAGTTCTTC. Its protein is CASSARRTSGDNEQFF. The full variable domain, its missing parts supplied by reference TRBV9 and TRBJ2-1, is DSGVTQTPKHLITATGQRVTLRCSPRSGDLSVYWYQQSLDQGLQFLIQYYNGEERAKGNILERFSAQQFPDLHSELNLSSLELGDSALYFCASSARRTSGDNEQFFGPGTRLTVL.

This rearrangement joins TRBV30 to TRBJ2-3; D perhaps matches TRBD2 (5 bases). Germline V gene data show CDR1 as GTSNPN and CDR2 as SVGIG (reference sequence). The CDR3 contains 15 residues. V lost 3 bases to trimming and J lost 5 bases, with 18 bases between them. The CDR3 sequence is CAWSPGTGGGDTQYF. CDR3 coding DNA: TGTGCCTGGAGCCCGGGCACCGGAGGTGGAGATACGCAGTATTTT.

The chain carries TRBV2 and TRBJ1-1; no reliable D call. The CDR3 contains 15 residues. Germline lookup yields CDR1 SNHLY and CDR2 FYNNEI. The germline V and J ends were trimmed by 6 bases and 0 bases, with 14 bases remaining between them. The CDR3 bases are TGTGCCAGCAGCGGCCAGGTTCGCATGAACACTGAAGCTTTCTTT. This codes for CASSGQVRMNTEAFF.

J is TRBJ2-1 and V is TRBV9; D gene ambiguous. CDR1 is SGDLS and CDR2 is YYNGEE in the germline V gene. The CDR3 covers 11 residues. V lost 6 bases and J 5 bases, leaving 6 bases between the germline ends. The chain's CDR3 is CASNQNNEQFF. The CDR3 DNA reads as TGTGCCAGCAATCAGAACAATGAGCAGTTCTTC.

The chain combines TRBV5-1 with TRBJ1-2, with no clear D. With 4 bases removed from V and 7 bases from J, the gap between germline ends came to 14 bases. CDR3 length equals 13 residues. Per germline, CDR1 SGHRS and CDR2 YFSETQ. The CDR3 bases are TGCGCCAGCAGCCCTCTGACACGGATTGGCTACACCTTC. Translation gives CASSPLTRIGYTF.

The rearrangement joins TRBV11-2 to TRBJ2-1, with 10 bases matching TRBD1. Germline V gives CDR1 SGHAT, CDR2 FQNNGV. With 5 bases clipped from V and 8 bases from J, the junction kept 9 bases outside the gene matches. This CDR3 spans 15 amino acids. CDR3 region: CASSPYRDRGYEQFF. CDR3 sequence (DNA): TGTGCCAGCAGCCCGTACCGGGACAGGGGATATGAGCAGTTCTTC.

V usage is TRBV7-2 and J usage is TRBJ2-1; 7 nucleotides align to TRBD1. CDR3 length equals 14 residues. Germline trimming cut 4 bases from V and 7 bases from J; bases unmatched to any gene: 7. Germline values: CDR1 SGHTA, CDR2 FQGNSA. For the CDR3, the DNA is TGTGCCAGCAGCTCCCAGGGGGTTACGAATGAGCAGTTCTTC. Translating it yields CASSSQGVTNEQFF. Supplemented by reference TRBV7-2 and TRBJ2-1, the full variable domain reads GAGVSQSPSNKVTEKGKDVELRCDPISGHTALYWYRQSLGQGLEFLIYFQGNSAPDKSGLPSDRFSAERTGGSVSTLTIQRTQQEDSAVYLCASSSQGVTNEQFFGPGTRLTVL.

The chain recombines TRBV7-2 with TRBJ2-3; tentatively, D is TRBD2 (8 bases). This CDR3 is built from 16 residues. CDR1 SGHTA and CDR2 FQGNSA come from the germline V gene. Deletions cut 5 bases from V and 6 bases from J, with 21 bases between. The CDR3 region has the DNA TGTGCCAGCAGCACTAGCGGTTTAGGGGGCAGCGATACGCAGTATTTT. This sequence encodes CASSTSGLGGSDTQYF.

The V call is TRBV28, the J call TRBJ2-2; 8 positions match TRBD2. The CDR3 sequence is 19 residues long. Germline V gives CDR1 MDHEN, CDR2 SYDVKM. The V gene end was trimmed by 6 bases and the J gene end by 9 bases; junction bases not matched to a gene: 24. This CDR3 reads CASSYPGPTAGAGDRELFF. The DNA for the CDR3 is TGTGCCAGCAGCTATCCGGGCCCTACCGCGGGAGCGGGGGACCGGGAGCTGTTTTTT.

The chain links TRBV5-1 to TRBJ2-1, with D possibly being TRBD1 (5 bases). Germline lookup yields CDR1 SGHRS and CDR2 YFSETQ. The CDR3 length is 15 residues. V lost 1 base, J lost 1 base, and 9 bases lay in between. The CDR3 reads CASSLQGSSYNEQFF. The CDR3, as DNA: TGCGCCAGCAGCTTGCAGGGCTCGTCCTACAATGAGCAGTTCTTC. The entire variable domain, with the rest obtained from reference TRBV5-1 and TRBJ2-1, is as follows: KAGVTQTPRYLIKTRGQQVTLSCSPISGHRSVSWYQQTPGQGLQFLFEYFSETQRNKGNFPGRFSGRQFSNSRSEMNVSTLELGDSALYLCASSLQGSSYNEQFFGPGTRLTVL.

V is TRBV5-1 and J is TRBJ1-3; TRBD1 agrees at 7 bases. Germline assignment: CDR1 SGHRS and CDR2 YFSETQ. V was clipped by 2 bases and J by 4 bases; unmatched bases: 3. There are 14 residues in the CDR3. In DNA, the CDR3 is TGCGCCAGCAGCTTACAGGGGTCCGGAAACACCATATATTTT. This gives the protein CASSLQGSGNTIYF.

This clone was seen a few times. The rearrangement joins TRBV28 to TRBJ1-2, with D maybe TRBD1 (5 bases). Trimming left V 6 bases short and J 2 bases short, with 19 bases between. CDR3 size: 16 residues. Per germline, CDR1 MDHEN and CDR2 SYDVKM. As DNA, the CDR3 is TGTGCCAGCAGACCATCCCGGGGGGAGGGAAACTATGGCTACACCTTC. Encoded protein: CASRPSRGEGNYGYTF.

V usage is TRBV28 and J usage is TRBJ1-4; 9 bases line up with TRBD1. This CDR3 spans 15 amino acids. J lost 8 bases, V lost 6 bases, and 10 bases had no gene match. Germline V lookup: CDR1 MDHEN, CDR2 SYDVKM. The DNA of the CDR3 is TGTGCCAGCAGCTCGGGGACAGGGACGGGCGAAAAACTGTTTTTT. It yields the protein CASSSGTGTGEKLFF.